These 20 T cell receptor delta chains originate from one sample sequenced in a study of Vδ1+ human thymocytes. Findings and caveats of the study: Highly polyclonal TRG and TRD repertoires with Gaussian CDR3 length distributions appeared in thymus.

The template was reverse-transcribed extracted RNA. The CDR3 regions were amplified by multiplex PCR from V-gene primers to a constant-region primer. TCRdb re-identified clones in the multiplex PCR reads via CATT. The table has about 25,000 delta-chain clones, 25% to 35% seen once. Which antigens these TCRs recognize remains unknown. The sample comprised Vdelta1+ gamma-delta thymocytes from the thymus. Subset of the sample: FACS-sorted CD3+ TCRalphabeta- TCRVdelta1+ TCRVdelta2- thymocytes. The receptor set was obtained from a boy less than two years old who had congenital heart surgery.

In this sample, this clone turned up a few times. The rearrangement uses TRDV1 and TRDJ1; unclear D gene. Trimming removed 4 bases from V and 7 bases from J, with 4 bases in between. In germline, CDR1 is TSWWSYY, CDR2 QGS. The CDR3 length is 10 residues. CDR3 in amino acids: CALGGFKLIF. CDR3 nucleotide sequence: TGTGCTCTTGGGGGATTTAAACTCATCTTT.

This clone was observed a handful of times. This chain connects TRDV1 to TRDJ1; 9 bases are a match to TRDD3. Germline V gene lookup returns CDR1 TSWWSYY and CDR2 QGS. The CDR3 loop spans 21 amino acids. Germline trimming cut 6 bases from V and 0 bases from J; bases unmatched to any gene: 23. Written as DNA, the CDR3 is TGTGCTCTTGGAAAAGGGCCGGACGCGGGTACTGGGGGACATTACACCGATAAACTCATCTTT. Protein: CALGKGPDAGTGGHYTDKLIF.

This clone is medium-sized in the sample. V usage is TRDV1 and J usage is TRDJ1, with 12 positions matching TRDD3. The CDR3 has 18 amino acids. The J segment lost 3 bases and the V segment lost 1 base, leaving 9 bases of the junction unmatched. Germline V gene lookup returns CDR1 TSWWSYY and CDR2 QGS. The CDR3 sequence: CALGEHIFTGGYPDKLIF. In nucleotides, the CDR3 is TGTGCTCTTGGGGAACATATCTTCACTGGGGGATACCCCGATAAACTCATCTTT.

The chain has TRDV1 and TRDJ1; 8 nucleotides agree with TRDD3. The junction had 15 bases not matched to a gene; V was cut back by 0 bases and J by 0 bases. Germline CDR1 and CDR2: TSWWSYY and QGS. The CDR3 totals 20 residues. The CDR3, as DNA: TGTGCTCTTGGGGAACTCGATATCGTACCGACTGGGGGCCACACCGATAAACTCATCTTT. Protein sequence: CALGELDIVPTGGHTDKLIF.

As concerns this clone: This may come from a read error, since a much larger clone is one base off. Distinct nucleotide sequences in the sample also encode this CDR3. This chain links TRDV1 with TRDJ1, with D unclear. V gave up 3 bases and J gave up 0 bases, with 32 bases separating them. This CDR3 has 22 amino acids. CDR1 TSWWSYY and CDR2 QGS come from the germline V gene. As DNA, the CDR3 is TGTGCTCTTGGGGAGCTATCGTCAGGGACTACGTACCCGCCTTATTACACCGATAAACTCATCTTT. It is translated as CALGELSSGTTYPPYYTDKLIF.

About this clone itself: One junction end does not reproduce the germline sequence, and a read error may be involved. The chain recombines TRDV1 with TRDJ1; D call uncertain. The CDR3 runs to 14 residues. Germline CDR1 TSWWSYY, CDR2 QGS. CDR3 loop: CALGEPTRPDQLIF. The DNA of the CDR3 is TGTGCTCTTGGGGAACCTACTCGTCCCGATCAACTCATCTTT.

This clone was detected a few times. The chain combines TRAV38-2/DV8 with TRDJ2; TRDD3 aligns across 12 bases. The CDR3 is made up of 20 amino acids. V gave up 1 base and J gave up 8 bases; unmatched junction bases: 18. Germline assignment: CDR1 TSESDYY and CDR2 QEAYKQQN. The CDR3 reads CAYRSLWVKGTGGYNAQLFF. As DNA, the CDR3 is TGTGCTTATAGGAGCTTGTGGGTAAAGGGCACTGGGGGATACAACGCACAACTCTTCTTT. The complete variable domain, with remaining parts taken from reference TRAV38-2/DV8 and TRDJ2, reads AQTVTQSQPEMSVQEAETVTLSCTYDTSESDYYLFWYKQPPSRQMILVIRQEAYKQQNATENRFSVNFQKAAKSFSLKISDSQLGDAAMYFCAYRSLWVKGTGGYNAQLFFGKGTQLIVEP.

The J gene is TRDJ1, the V gene TRDV1, with D unresolved. V was trimmed by 3 bases and J by 0 bases, leaving 17 bases between them. The CDR3 is made up of 17 amino acids. Germline-derived CDR1 and CDR2 are TSWWSYY and QGS. CDR3 sequence (DNA): TGTGCTCTTGGGGACGGGCTTTCCGGACTTTACACCGATAAACTCATCTTT. Translated: CALGDGLSGLYTDKLIF.

To note about this clone: One junction end disagrees with the germline gene, perhaps due to a read error. This rearrangement joins TRDV1 to TRDJ2; 11 bases line up with TRDD3. The length of the CDR3 is 19 residues. CDR1 TSWWSYY and CDR2 QGS come from the germline V gene. The CDR3 coding sequence is TGTGCTCTTGGGGAACTGGTGGGGGATACGTTTGCTTTGAAAGCACAACTCTTCTTT. It codes for CALGELVGDTFALKAQLFF.

This clone was seen a handful of times. This rearrangement joins TRDV1 to TRDJ1, with TRDD3 matching 13 bases. Germline CDR1 and CDR2: TSWWSYY and QGS. The CDR3 length is 24 residues. J was trimmed by 0 bases and V by 2 bases; bases with no gene match: 24. CDR3 DNA: TGTGCTCTTGGGGAAGGAACAAGCCGCCTCTACTGGGGGATACGCTTTAAGTACACCGATAAACTCATCTTT. Translated, it gives CALGEGTSRLYWGIRFKYTDKLIF.

The chain is built from TRDV1 and TRDJ1, with TRDD3 matching over 8 bases. The CDR3 loop spans 18 amino acids. CDR1 and CDR2 (germline): TSWWSYY, QGS. V shed 5 bases and J 4 bases; nucleotides not matched to a gene: 18. Written as DNA, the CDR3 is TGTGCTCTTGGGTTACACGGCCTCGGCTGGGGGACTGACGATAAACTCATCTTT. Translated, it gives CALGLHGLGWGTDDKLIF.

Comments on this clone: A much larger clone lies a single base off, so this may be a read error. The chain combines TRDV1 with TRDJ1; D call uncertain. V gave up 0 bases and J gave up 0 bases, with 14 bases separating them. Looked up from germline, CDR1 is TSWWSYY and CDR2 is QGS. This CDR3 is built from 17 residues. The CDR3 bases are TGTGCTCTTGGGGAACTGTACTCCCGGGACCACACCGATAAACTCATCTTT. Protein: CALGELYSRDHTDKLIF.

This clone appeared a few times. The V gene is TRDV1, the J gene TRDJ1; no firm D call. Trimming shortened V by 0 bases and J by 5 bases, and 16 bases separated the two germline ends. Germline CDR1 TSWWSYY, CDR2 QGS. The CDR3 loop spans 16 amino acids. CDR3 nucleotides: TGTGCTCTTGGGGAACTTCGGGCTCCCCTAGGGGATAAACTCATCTTT. Translation: CALGELRAPLGDKLIF.

The chain joins TRDV1 to TRDJ1, with TRDD3 matching 10 bases. The CDR3 length is 16 residues. The germline gives CDR1 TSWWSYY, CDR2 QGS. The V and J ends lost 0 bases and 3 bases, in that order; junction bases with no gene match: 4. As DNA, the CDR3 is TGTGCTCTTGGGGAACTCCTGGGGGATAAGGCCGATAAACTCATCTTT. It specifies CALGELLGDKADKLIF.

This clone was seen a handful of times. The chain couples TRDV1 to TRDJ1; TRDD3 agrees at 9 bases. Trimming cost V 2 bases and J 0 bases; bases outside gene matches: 25. In germline, CDR1 is TSWWSYY, CDR2 QGS. This CDR3 has 23 residues. CDR3 sequence: CALGEFLFLTCTGGPEYTDKLIF. CDR3 bases: TGTGCTCTTGGGGAATTCCTTTTCCTGACTTGTACTGGGGGACCCGAGTACACCGATAAACTCATCTTT.

The rearrangement joins TRDV1 to TRDJ1, with 10 bases fitting TRDD3. CDR1 is TSWWSYY and CDR2 is QGS in the germline V gene. Trimming at V came to 3 bases and at J to 0 bases, leaving 16 bases not matched to a gene. This CDR3 comprises 20 residues. The CDR3 region is CALGDRLTTGGSTYTDKLIF. The CDR3 nucleotides read TGTGCTCTTGGGGATCGCCTCACCACTGGGGGATCCACGTACACCGATAAACTCATCTTT.

About this clone: This specimen includes other DNA sequences encoding the same CDR3. The chain is built from TRDV1 and TRDJ1; D remains ambiguous. Germline V gives CDR1 TSWWSYY, CDR2 QGS. This CDR3 region has 17 residues. Between the trimmed V and J ends, which lost 1 base and 5 bases, there was a span of 20 bases. Here the CDR3 DNA reads TGTGCTCTTGGGGAACGGGGCTACCCCACCCATACTGATAAACTCATCTTT. Translation: CALGERGYPTHTDKLIF.

This clone was counted only a few times. The rearrangement joins TRDV1 to TRDJ1; D tentatively reads TRDD2 or TRDD3 (7 bases each). This CDR3 is built from 21 residues. V was clipped by 4 bases and J by 0 bases, with 30 bases between them. Germline V gene sequence: CDR1 TSWWSYY, CDR2 QGS. The CDR3 protein is CALGGFPTLLGRSTYTDKLIF. The CDR3 coding sequence is TGTGCTCTTGGGGGGTTTCCTACGCTACTGGGGCGGTCAACTTACACCGATAAACTCATCTTT.

This clone was detected a few times. This rearrangement joins TRDV1 to TRDJ1; D not resolved. The V gene lost 4 bases and the J gene lost 3 bases, with 12 bases spanning the gap. The CDR3 sequence is 14 residues long. The germline gives CDR1 TSWWSYY, CDR2 QGS. The CDR3 DNA reads as TGTGCTCTTGGGGTCACCTCCGGGCCCGATAAACTCATCTTT. This codes for CALGVTSGPDKLIF.

The chain employs TRDV1 and TRDJ1; D might be TRDD3 (5 bases). Trimming removed 0 bases from V and 3 bases from J, with 23 bases in between. Per germline, CDR1 TSWWSYY and CDR2 QGS. This CDR3 has 19 residues. The CDR3 nucleotides read TGTGCTCTTGGGGAACTAGTGCCTAGACTTTGGGATCTGTCCGATAAACTCATCTTT. This encodes CALGELVPRLWDLSDKLIF.